The present TCR beta chain was sequenced within a study of spatial heterogeneity in lung cancer. Turning to the study itself: Fewer alpha-chain than beta-chain sequences were consistently detected. The mean occurrence of each unique TCR and UMI combination in raw reads exceeded eight.

This clonotype was seen only a few times. TCR cDNA molecules each carried a unique molecular identifier. From the 5' RACE reads, TCRdb called clonotypes with MiXCR, one entry per CDR3 protein. The table lists some 70,000 distinct CDR3 sequences, 13% of them singletons, with 6.5% to 7.5% in the top ten. Sample time point: sample taken at primary tumor resection. Whole RNA obtained from tumor, nontumor lung or frozen PBMC underwent sequencing without sorting. Germline V gene sequence: CDR1 SGHTA, CDR2 FQGNSA. The CDR3 consists of 16 residues. V gave up 1 base and J gave up 0 bases, with 10 bases separating them.

The chain employs TRBV7-2 and TRBJ2-1; D uncertain. This receptor was taken from a male donor with early-stage non-small cell lung cancer. Sequenced here: PBMCs, sampled at surgery. The CDR3 DNA reads as TGTGCCAGCAGCTTAGGGACGGCCAGCTCCTACAATGAGCAGTTCTTC. This translates into CASSLGTASSYNEQFF.